This T cell receptor beta chain emerged from a study of cytomegalovirus exposure and HLA in healthy donors. Study results and limitations: According to an earlier analysis, most TCR beta V segments yielded productive rearrangements about 90% or about 30% of the time. It was reportedly the case that the classifier diagnosed cytomegalovirus status with high specificity and sensitivity. Of the V segments, some could not be distinguished, including TRBV6-2 and TRBV6-3, and were excluded. Most TCR sequences were rare, but some public TCRs occurred in many donors.

Germline V CDR1 and CDR2: SGHVS, FQNEAQ. V lost 5 bases to trimming and J lost 6 bases; unmatched junction nucleotides: 1. The CDR3 is 12 amino acids. Regarding this clone: Antigen unknown.

In the PCR, 60 Vbeta and 13 Jbeta primers were used. Repertoires were generated with immunoSEQ multiplex PCR, while TCRdb's copy carries only in-frame clones and drops some. The sample contains roughly 130,000 clones, under 90% of which appear only once. This sequence was found in a middle-aged woman in good health and CMV-seronegative. The chain recombines TRBV7-8 with TRBJ2-7; TRBD1 matches 10 bases. The sequenced sample consisted of PBMCs. The CDR3 DNA follows: TGTGCCAGCAGCCGGGACAGGGGCGAGCAGTACTTC. It specifies CASSRDRGEQYF.